These 24 T cell receptor beta chains came from one sample sequenced in a study of tumor-infiltrating lymphocytes in localized non-small cell lung cancer. TCRdb's copy holds only in-frame clones and misses some; the assay was immunoSEQ multiplex PCR. This table has about 10,000 clones, about 75% appearing once. Material for sequencing was uninvolved lung tissue not adjacent to the tumor. The receptors shown here come from a human donor with non-small cell lung cancer.

V gene TRBV27 combines with J gene TRBJ2-7, with D unresolved. The germline gives CDR1 MNHEY, CDR2 SMNVEV (reference sequence). The CDR3 runs 14 residues. The V end was cut by 2 bases, the J end by 1 base, with 9 bases between. CDR3 region: CASSLLGLSYEQYF. The CDR3 bases are TGTGCCAGCAGTTTACTAGGCCTTTCCTACGAGCAGTACTTC.

The chain is built from TRBV12-5 and TRBJ1-1; possible D gene TRBD1, 5 bases. CDR1 and CDR2 (germline): LGHNT, FRNRAP. Trimming stripped 4 bases from V and 7 bases from J, with 13 bases between. CDR3 length: 13 residues. In nucleotides, the CDR3 is TGTGCTAGTGGTTGGCAATCCGGGGGTGAAGCTTTCTTT. Translation gives CASGWQSGGEAFF.

By sample fraction, this clone is medium-sized (0.01 to 0.1%). The genes are TRBV5-1 and TRBJ1-2; D is perhaps TRBD1 (6 bases). CDR1 SGHRS and CDR2 YFSETQ come from the germline V gene. Trimming removed 0 bases from V and 6 bases from J, with 21 bases in between. The length of the CDR3 is 17 residues. For the CDR3, the DNA is TGCGCCAGCAGCTTGGATACAGGGCCCCAGGGCGGTCATGGCTACACCTTC. Encoded protein: CASSLDTGPQGGHGYTF.

The DNA for the CDR3 is TGTGCCAGCAGCCCCGGGCTTTCCTACGAGCAGTACTTC. Its translation: CASSPGLSYEQYF. This chain links TRBV7-9 with TRBJ2-7, with D unclear. The germline CDR1 and CDR2 sequences are SEHNR and FQNEAQ (reference sequence). The CDR3 covers 13 residues. V was clipped by 5 bases and J by 1 base, with 9 bases between them.

This clone was detected only a few times. The chain employs TRBV5-4 and TRBJ1-1, with D unclear. CDR1 and CDR2 (germline): SGHNT, YYREEE (reference sequence). V shed 4 bases and J shed 1 base, with 8 bases lying between them. This CDR3 comprises 13 residues. This CDR3 reads CASSPTRNTEAFF. The DNA of the CDR3 is TGTGCCAGCAGCCCTACCAGGAACACTGAAGCTTTCTTT.

This chain connects TRBV5-1 to TRBJ1-2, with TRBD1 matching 7 bases. The CDR3 is 14 residues long. Trimming cost V 0 bases and J 4 bases; bases outside gene matches: 3. Looked up from germline, CDR1 is SGHRS and CDR2 is YFSETQ. The CDR3 region is CASSLEGTAYGYTF. In nucleotides, the CDR3 is TGCGCCAGCAGCTTGGAAGGGACAGCCTATGGCTACACCTTC.

This chain uses TRBV4-3 with TRBJ1-6; no definite D call. The CDR3 is 13 amino acids. Germline V gene lookup returns CDR1 LGHNA and CDR2 YSLEER. V dropped 0 bases and J dropped 16 bases, with 13 bases sitting between them. CDR3: CASSQDKAVRLHF. For the CDR3, the DNA is TGCGCCAGCAGCCAAGATAAGGCAGTCCGTCTCCACTTT.

This chain's CDR3 is CSVEEGASTEAFF. CDR3 in DNA: TGCAGCGTTGAAGAAGGCGCGAGCACTGAAGCTTTCTTT. This sequence joins TRBV29-1 and TRBJ1-1, with D hard to call. With 0 bases removed from V and 4 bases from J, the gap between germline ends came to 9 bases. CDR1 SQVTM and CDR2 ANQGSEA come from the germline V gene. The CDR3 loop spans 13 amino acids.

The V and J genes are TRBV7-9 and TRBJ1-5; D possibly corresponds to TRBD1 (5 bases). The CDR3 loop spans 12 amino acids. CDR1 SEHNR and CDR2 FQNEAQ come from the germline V gene (reference sequence). V was shortened by 5 bases and J by 7 bases, with 9 bases between the two germline ends. In nucleotides, the CDR3 is TGTGCCAGCAGCGGGGGGGGACAGCCCCAGCATTTT. This translates into CASSGGGQPQHF.

This clone was picked up a small number of times. The rearrangement uses TRBV6-5 and TRBJ2-2; D call uncertain. CDR3 length equals 15 residues. Germline values: CDR1 MNHEY, CDR2 SVGAGI. The germline V and J ends were trimmed by 8 bases and 6 bases, with 19 bases remaining between them. The CDR3 region has the DNA TGTGCCAGCTCCCCACCGGCCCTGTCGGCCGGGGAGCTGTTTTTT. Protein sequence: CASSPPALSAGELFF.

The V call is TRBV6-5, the J call TRBJ1-2; 9 nucleotides line up with TRBD1. The V gene end was trimmed by 0 bases and the J gene end by 12 bases; junction bases not matched to a gene: 8. This CDR3 region has 14 residues. CDR1 and CDR2 from the germline V gene are MNHEY and SVGAGI. The CDR3 DNA reads as TGTGCCAGCAGTTACTCCAGACGGACAGGGGACCACACCTTC. Translation gives CASSYSRRTGDHTF.

This clone showed up just once. The rearrangement joins TRBV4-2 to TRBJ1-2, with D possibly TRBD1 on 5 matching bases. CDR1 and CDR2 from the germline V gene are LGHNA and YNFKEQ. The CDR3 is 14 residues long. The V end lost 3 bases, the J end lost 3 bases, and 11 bases lay between the germline ends. The CDR3 region is CASSQTGADYGYTF. DNA of the CDR3: TGTGCCAGCAGCCAGACTGGGGCGGACTATGGCTACACCTTC.

V is TRBV19 and J is TRBJ1-1; no definite D call. The CDR3 is 14 residues long. Deletions cut 3 bases from V and 0 bases from J, with 8 bases between. Per the germline V gene, CDR1 is LNHDA and CDR2 is SQIVND (reference sequence). Written as DNA, the CDR3 is TGTGCCAGTAGTATCAAGGCCTTGAACACTGAAGCTTTCTTT. Protein sequence: CASSIKALNTEAFF.

This clone was found a few times. The rearrangement uses TRBV6-5 and TRBJ2-7; no firm D call. Trimming took off 5 bases at V and 5 bases at J, with 13 bases between the two ends. The germline V gene has CDR1 MNHEY and CDR2 SVGAGI. The CDR3 length is 13 residues. The DNA for the CDR3 is TGTGCCAGCAGTAGTGGGGTTAGGCACGAGCAGTACTTC. Protein sequence: CASSSGVRHEQYF.

This chain connects TRBV5-4 to TRBJ1-2; 9 bases are a match to TRBD1. CDR1 is SGHNT and CDR2 is YYREEE in the germline V gene (reference sequence). The CDR3 runs to 15 residues. Unmatched junction bases numbered 9, after V lost 5 bases and J lost 4 bases. Here the CDR3 DNA reads TGTGCCAGCAGAGGTGGACAGGGGAAATCCTATGGCTACACCTTC. This gives the protein CASRGGQGKSYGYTF.

The rearrangement uses TRBV7-2 and TRBJ1-2; D is unresolved. The CDR3 contains 14 residues. CDR1 is SGHTA, CDR2 FQGNSA, per germline. The V and J ends lost 5 bases and 1 base respectively, with 11 bases between them. CDR3 bases: TGTGCCAGCAGCGCCTCACCGGATAACTATGGCTACACCTTC. It translates to CASSASPDNYGYTF. The entire variable domain, with the rest obtained from reference TRBV7-2 and TRBJ1-2, is as follows: GAGVSQSPSNKVTEKGKDVELRCDPISGHTALYWYRQSLGQGLEFLIYFQGNSAPDKSGLPSDRFSAERTGGSVSTLTIQRTQQEDSAVYLCASSASPDNYGYTFGSGTRLTVV.

The CDR3 DNA follows: TGTGCCACCCTCGGAGTGAACACTGAAGCTTTCTTT. It specifies CATLGVNTEAFF. The genes are TRBV6-5 and TRBJ1-1, with D hard to call. Trimming pared 10 bases from V and 0 bases from J, leaving 9 bases between. The CDR3 totals 12 residues. Germline CDR1 reads MNHEY; CDR2 reads SVGAGI.

The chain couples TRBV27 to TRBJ2-2; 12 bases are a match to TRBD2. V dropped 7 bases and J dropped 4; count of bases not matched to a gene: 13. The CDR3 spans 18 residues. Germline assignment: CDR1 MNHEY and CDR2 SMNVEV (reference sequence). CDR3 region: CASNLRRTSGTGTGELFF. As DNA, the CDR3 is TGTGCCAGCAACCTACGGCGGACTAGCGGGACTGGCACCGGGGAGCTGTTTTTT.

In its sample, this clone was seen a few times. The V and J genes are TRBV7-9 and TRBJ1-5; TRBD1 matches at 9 bases. J lost 1 base, V lost 1 base, and 2 bases had no gene match. The germline gives CDR1 SEHNR, CDR2 FQNEAQ (reference sequence). The CDR3 has 16 residues. The CDR3 spells CASSLETGGSNQPQHF. The CDR3 DNA reads as TGTGCCAGCAGCTTAGAGACAGGGGGAAGCAATCAGCCCCAGCATTTT.

This chain uses TRBV11-2 with TRBJ2-2; D gene ambiguous. Germline assignment: CDR1 SGHAT and CDR2 FQNNGV. V lost 4 bases, J lost 0 bases, and 3 bases lay in between. CDR3 length: 13 amino acids. CDR3 sequence reads: CASSSSNTGELFF. The DNA for the CDR3 is TGTGCCAGCAGCTCTTCGAACACCGGGGAGCTGTTTTTT.

By proportion, this clone is medium-sized. This chain links TRBV5-1 with TRBJ1-6; no clear D gene. Germline CDR1 reads SGHRS; CDR2 reads YFSETQ. This CDR3 contains 15 residues. Deletions cut 4 bases from V and 5 bases from J, with 13 bases between. The CDR3 region has the DNA TGCGCCAGCAGCCGGACCAATTATGATAATTCACCCCTCCACTTT. This gives the protein CASSRTNYDNSPLHF.

The V call is TRBV5-1, the J call TRBJ2-3, with 7 nucleotides matching TRBD2. The V and J ends lost 3 bases and 1 base, in that order; junction bases with no gene match: 11. In germline, CDR1 is SGHRS, CDR2 YFSETQ. The CDR3 is made up of 17 amino acids. Written as DNA, the CDR3 is TGCGCCAGCAGCTACAAAGGACTAGATTCGGGCACAGATACGCAGTATTTT. Translation: CASSYKGLDSGTDTQYF.

The rearrangement links TRBV11-2 to TRBJ2-7; D perhaps matches TRBD2 (5 bases). Trimming took off 5 bases at V and 0 bases at J, with 14 bases between the two ends. Per germline, CDR1 SGHAT and CDR2 FQNNGV. The CDR3 extends over 15 amino acids. The CDR3: CASSLHGLTSYEQYF. The CDR3 DNA sequence: TGTGCCAGCAGCCTCCACGGACTTACCTCCTACGAGCAGTACTTC.

The gene calls are TRBV7-2 and TRBJ2-5; TRBD1 agrees at 11 bases. With V trimmed by 5 bases and J by 5 bases, 10 bases remained unmatched. CDR3 length equals 16 residues. CDR1 is SGHTA, CDR2 FQGNSA, per germline. CDR3 loop: CASSPGQGASGETQYF. The CDR3 coding sequence is TGTGCCAGCAGCCCCGGACAGGGGGCATCTGGGGAGACCCAGTACTTC.